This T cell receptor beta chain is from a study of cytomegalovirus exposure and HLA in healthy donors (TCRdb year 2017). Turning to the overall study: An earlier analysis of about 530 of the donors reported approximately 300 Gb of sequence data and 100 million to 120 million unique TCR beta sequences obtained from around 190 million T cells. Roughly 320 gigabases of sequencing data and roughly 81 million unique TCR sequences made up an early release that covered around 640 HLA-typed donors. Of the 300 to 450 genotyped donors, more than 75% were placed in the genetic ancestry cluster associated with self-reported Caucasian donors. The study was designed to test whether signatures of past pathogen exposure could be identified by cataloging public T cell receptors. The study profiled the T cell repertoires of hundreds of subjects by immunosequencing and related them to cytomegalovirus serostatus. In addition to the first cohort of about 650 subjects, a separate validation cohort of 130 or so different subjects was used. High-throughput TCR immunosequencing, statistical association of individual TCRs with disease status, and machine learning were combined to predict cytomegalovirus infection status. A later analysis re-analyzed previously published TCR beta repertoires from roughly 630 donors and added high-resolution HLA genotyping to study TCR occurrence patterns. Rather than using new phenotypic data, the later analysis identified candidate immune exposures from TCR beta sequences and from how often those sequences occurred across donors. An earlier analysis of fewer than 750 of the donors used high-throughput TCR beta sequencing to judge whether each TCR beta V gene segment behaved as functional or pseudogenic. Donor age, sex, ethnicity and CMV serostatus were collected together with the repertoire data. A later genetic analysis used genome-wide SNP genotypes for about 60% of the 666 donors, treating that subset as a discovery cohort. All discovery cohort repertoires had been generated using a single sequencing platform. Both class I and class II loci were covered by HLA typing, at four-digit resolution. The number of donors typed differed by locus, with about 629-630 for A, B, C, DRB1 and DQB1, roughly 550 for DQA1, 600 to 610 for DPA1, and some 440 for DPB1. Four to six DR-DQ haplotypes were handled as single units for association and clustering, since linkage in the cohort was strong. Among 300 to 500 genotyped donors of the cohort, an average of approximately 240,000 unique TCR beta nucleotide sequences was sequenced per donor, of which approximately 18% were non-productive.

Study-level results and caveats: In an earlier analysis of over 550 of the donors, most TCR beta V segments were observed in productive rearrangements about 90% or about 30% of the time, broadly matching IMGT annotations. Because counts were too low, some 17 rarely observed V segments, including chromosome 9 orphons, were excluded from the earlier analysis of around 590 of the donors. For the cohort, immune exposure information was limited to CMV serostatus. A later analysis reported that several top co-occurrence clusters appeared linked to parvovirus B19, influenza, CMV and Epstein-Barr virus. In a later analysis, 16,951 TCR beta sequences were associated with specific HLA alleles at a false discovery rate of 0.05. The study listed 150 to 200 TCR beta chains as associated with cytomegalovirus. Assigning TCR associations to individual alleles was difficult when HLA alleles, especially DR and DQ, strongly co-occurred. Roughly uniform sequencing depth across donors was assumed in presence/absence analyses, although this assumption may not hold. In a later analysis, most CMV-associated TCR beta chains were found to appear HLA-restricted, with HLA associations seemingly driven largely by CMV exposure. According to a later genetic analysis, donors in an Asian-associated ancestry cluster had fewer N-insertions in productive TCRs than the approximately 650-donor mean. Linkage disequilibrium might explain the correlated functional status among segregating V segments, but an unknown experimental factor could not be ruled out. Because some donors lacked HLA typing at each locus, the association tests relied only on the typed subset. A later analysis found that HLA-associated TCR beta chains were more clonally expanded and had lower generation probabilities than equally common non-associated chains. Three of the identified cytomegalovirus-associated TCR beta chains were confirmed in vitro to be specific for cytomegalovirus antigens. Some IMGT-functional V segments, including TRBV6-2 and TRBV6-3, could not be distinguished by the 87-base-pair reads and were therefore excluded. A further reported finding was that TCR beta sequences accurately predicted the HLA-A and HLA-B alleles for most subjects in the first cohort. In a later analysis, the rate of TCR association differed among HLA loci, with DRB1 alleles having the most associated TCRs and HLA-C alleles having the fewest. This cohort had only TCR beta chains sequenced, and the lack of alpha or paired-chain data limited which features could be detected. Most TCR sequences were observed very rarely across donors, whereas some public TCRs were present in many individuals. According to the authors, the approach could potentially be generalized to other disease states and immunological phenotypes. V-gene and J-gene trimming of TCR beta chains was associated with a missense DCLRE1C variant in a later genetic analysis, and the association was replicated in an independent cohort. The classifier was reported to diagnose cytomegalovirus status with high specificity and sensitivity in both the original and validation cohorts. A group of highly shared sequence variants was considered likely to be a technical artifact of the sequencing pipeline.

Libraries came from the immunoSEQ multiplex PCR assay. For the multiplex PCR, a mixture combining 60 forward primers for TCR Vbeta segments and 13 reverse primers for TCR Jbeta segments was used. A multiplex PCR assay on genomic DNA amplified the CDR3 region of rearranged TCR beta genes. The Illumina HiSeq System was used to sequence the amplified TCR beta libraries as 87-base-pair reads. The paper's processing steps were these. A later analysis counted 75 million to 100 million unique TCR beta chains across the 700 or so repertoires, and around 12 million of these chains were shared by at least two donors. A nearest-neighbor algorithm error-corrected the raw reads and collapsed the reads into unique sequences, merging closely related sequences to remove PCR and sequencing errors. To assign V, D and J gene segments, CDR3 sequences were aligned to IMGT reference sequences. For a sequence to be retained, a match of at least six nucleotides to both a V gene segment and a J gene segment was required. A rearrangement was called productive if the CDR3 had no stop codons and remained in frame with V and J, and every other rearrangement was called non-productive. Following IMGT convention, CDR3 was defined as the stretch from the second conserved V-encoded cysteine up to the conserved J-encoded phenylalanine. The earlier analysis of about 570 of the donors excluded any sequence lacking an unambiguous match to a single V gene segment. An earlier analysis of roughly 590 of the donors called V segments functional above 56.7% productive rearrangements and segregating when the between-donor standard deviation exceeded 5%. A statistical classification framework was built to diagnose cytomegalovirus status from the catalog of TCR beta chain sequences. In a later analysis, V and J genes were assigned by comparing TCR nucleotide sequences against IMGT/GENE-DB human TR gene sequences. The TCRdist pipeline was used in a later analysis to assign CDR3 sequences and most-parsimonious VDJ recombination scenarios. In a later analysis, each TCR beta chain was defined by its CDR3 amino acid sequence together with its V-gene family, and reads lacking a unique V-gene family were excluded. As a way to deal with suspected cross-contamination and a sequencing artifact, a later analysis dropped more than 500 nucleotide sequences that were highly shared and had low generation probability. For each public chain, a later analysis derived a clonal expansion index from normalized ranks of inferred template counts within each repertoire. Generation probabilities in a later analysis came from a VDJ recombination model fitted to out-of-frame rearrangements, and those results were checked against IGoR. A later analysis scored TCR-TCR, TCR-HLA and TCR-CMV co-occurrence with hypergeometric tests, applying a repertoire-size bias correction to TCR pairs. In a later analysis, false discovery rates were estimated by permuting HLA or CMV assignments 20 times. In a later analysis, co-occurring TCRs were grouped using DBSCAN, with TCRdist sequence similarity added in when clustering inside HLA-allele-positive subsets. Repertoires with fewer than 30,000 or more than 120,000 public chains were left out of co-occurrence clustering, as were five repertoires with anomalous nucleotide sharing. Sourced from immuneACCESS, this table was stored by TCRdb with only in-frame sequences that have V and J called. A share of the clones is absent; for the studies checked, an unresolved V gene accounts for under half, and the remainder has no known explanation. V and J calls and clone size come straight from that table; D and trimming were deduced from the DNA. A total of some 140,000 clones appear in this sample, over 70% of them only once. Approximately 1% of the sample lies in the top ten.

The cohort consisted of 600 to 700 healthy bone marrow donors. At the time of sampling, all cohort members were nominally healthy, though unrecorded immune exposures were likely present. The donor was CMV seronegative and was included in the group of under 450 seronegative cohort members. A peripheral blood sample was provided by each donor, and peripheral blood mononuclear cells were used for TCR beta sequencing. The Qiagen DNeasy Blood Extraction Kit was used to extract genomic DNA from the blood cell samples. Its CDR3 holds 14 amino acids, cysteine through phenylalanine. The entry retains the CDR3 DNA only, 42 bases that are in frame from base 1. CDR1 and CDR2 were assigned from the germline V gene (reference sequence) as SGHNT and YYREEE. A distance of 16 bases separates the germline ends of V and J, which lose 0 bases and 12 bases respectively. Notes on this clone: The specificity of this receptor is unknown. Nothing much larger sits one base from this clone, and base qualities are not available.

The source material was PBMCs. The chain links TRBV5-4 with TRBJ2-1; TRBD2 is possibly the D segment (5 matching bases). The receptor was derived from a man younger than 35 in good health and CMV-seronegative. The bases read TGTGCCAGCAGCTTGGCAGGACCGGGGAAGGGGCAGTTCTTC. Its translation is CASSLAGPGKGQFF.